The sequence of this T cell receptor beta chain was determined in a study of blood T cell repertoires in COVID-19. Study background: The cDNA or gDNA used as material had been derived from T cells, B-cell-depleted T cells, or PBMCs.

Measured with immunoSEQ multiplex PCR; TCRdb has only the in-frame clones, and not every one. Of approximately 220,000 clones listed, roughly 80% are singletons. The CDR3 is made up of 14 amino acids. The V gene lost 3 bases and the J gene lost 0 bases, with 6 bases spanning the gap. Germline lookup yields CDR1 LNHDA and CDR2 SQIVND (reference sequence). Sequencing was performed on peripheral blood. The receptor was isolated from a woman at least 80 years old with acute or convalescent COVID-19. The genes are TRBV19 and TRBJ1-3; no clear D. This CDR3 is CASSIEDSGNTIYF. CDR3 bases: TGTGCCAGTAGTATCGAGGACTCTGGAAACACCATATATTTT.